This TCR beta chain was obtained from a study of beta chain features in type 1 diabetes. Each population that was sorted was more than 95% pure. Overall study results and limits: TCRB CDR3 length was moderately but significantly reduced in all four CD4+ subsets of Type 1 diabetes patients. For patients, the naive, central memory and Treg TCRB repertoires appeared more alike than for healthy donors.

TCRB transcripts that were expressed got sequenced, as all of the isolated RNA had been reverse transcribed. Sequencing was performed with immunoSEQ multiplex PCR; in TCRdb, only in-frame clones are kept and a portion is missing. Among hundreds of thousands of clones listed, 13% were seen once. The ends were cut back, 2 bases at V and 5 bases at J, with 6 bases in the middle. Germline V CDR1 and CDR2: MNHEY, SVGAGI. The length of the CDR3 is 12 residues. In regard to this clone: As yet, its antigen is unknown. Other DNA sequences in the sample encode the same CDR3.

The clonotype was recovered from a man between 18 and 35 years old with type 1 diabetes. The V and J genes are TRBV6-5 and TRBJ1-2; TRBD1 might be the D (5 bases). The sample was naive CD4+ T cells from blood. The CDR3 DNA is TGTGCCAGCAGTTACAGGGGTTATGGCTACACCTTC. As protein: CASSYRGYGYTF.